What follows is one TCR beta chain and its context. Its antigen specificity is not known. Base qualities are not provided; no much larger clone lies one nucleotide away. For the CD8 naive samples, CD45RO-negative cells were positively selected for CCR7, yielding a CD45RA+CCR7+ population from which TemRA cells were excluded. Donors were healthy HIV-negative adults with no recently reported acute infections or vaccinations. All donors were Caucasian adults living in Nashville, Tennessee, USA. Blood was collected by leukapheresis, and PBMCs were isolated by Ficoll-Histopaque density gradient centrifugation and then cryopreserved in liquid nitrogen vapor phase. Purity and quantity of every magnetically sorted T cell population were checked by analytical flow cytometry. Genomic DNA was isolated from every sorted fraction and measured by UV absorbance on a Nanodrop 2000c. CDR1 and CDR2 were assigned from the germline V gene (reference sequence) as GTSNPN and SVGIG. The CDR3 holds 16 amino acids from the cysteine to the phenylalanine. Kept here is only the CDR3 DNA, which spans 48 bases and is read in frame from base 1. For this chain, trimming is 0 bases at the V end and 5 bases at the J end, and the number of junction bases without a gene match is 9.

Using the deep immunoSEQ assay, TCR CDR3 regions were amplified from genomic DNA by multiplex PCR. Extracted genomic DNA from each cell subset was spread evenly across all wells of several immunoSEQ 96-well plates, with each plate serving as a replicate. Each replicate PCR for sorted subsets received approximately 220 ng genomic DNA, equal to 30,000 or so T cell genomes. Purified libraries were quantified with a Qubit 3.0 fluorometer, sized on a Bioanalyzer 2100, and re-quantified with the KAPA Library Quantification kit. Each immunoSEQ 96-well plate was sequenced on its own single-read 150-cycle Illumina NextSeq 550 flow cell. The source study handled its data this way. Because the immunoSEQ output held only junctional sequences and lacked quality scores, the filtering could not match the filtering applied to full-length reads. Sequences were annotated with PyIR, a Python wrapper for IgBLAST v1.9, using IMGT germline references to assign V/J genes and CDR3. Reads were filtered out if the reads had weak V/J assignments (E-value above 1e-6), no CDR3, stop codons, out-of-frame junctions, or ambiguous translated residues. A V3J clonotype was defined by an identical inferred V gene, J gene, and CDR3 amino acid sequence. To compute the percentage overlap between repertoires, the number of shared unique clonotypes was divided by the size of the smaller repertoire. Three approaches were used to assess repertoire richness: RTK rarefaction, the Chao1 estimator, and Recon v2.1 estimates of unobserved clonotypes. Generation probabilities for all TCRbeta clonotypes obtained by the gDNA method from a few donors were computed using OLGA. The source is immuneACCESS, and TCRdb retained only in-frame sequences with V and J called. Part of the clones is not carried over; for the studies checked, unresolved V genes explain less than half of this, and the remainder is unexplained. The DNA gave D and trimming, while V, J and clone size come from that table. For this sample there are around 2,000,000 clones; about 94% appear just once. 1.2% of the sample belongs to the ten largest clones.

These data belong to a study of shared clonotypes between healthy human individuals (dated by TCRdb to 2020 to 2022). About the full investigation: A few men and a couple of women, aged 18 to 49 years, made up the cohort. To estimate repertoire size and how much clonotypes are shared between individuals, the study performed deep sequencing of blood TCR repertoires from 4 to 6 healthy adults. Different laboratories and diverse techniques were used to prepare libraries and sequence TCR repertoires, to increase sequencing depth and limit assay-specific biases. Per donor, leukapheresis produced somewhere between about 0.94 and 9 billion PBMCs. For each donor, three plates each were used for CD4 naive and CD4 memory, two plates were used for CD8 naive, and one plate was used for CD8 memory.

Study-level results and caveats: Sharing across a few donors was observed for about 4.8% of naive CD4, over 3% of naive CD8, about 2.3% of memory CD4, and over 0.3% of memory CD8 clonotypes. Pairwise subsampling led to the expectation that sequencing depth would affect the degree of clonotype sharing among donors. Rarefaction of sorted-subset datasets indicated incomplete sequencing despite the large sequencing depth. Sampling was restricted to blood, and TCR repertoires in tissue are likely to differ from TCR repertoires in blood. Naive subsets generally had larger estimated clonotype richness than memory subsets did. Because the study included only a small number of donors, the genetic and exposure-history diversity represented was limited. Compared with non-shared clonotypes, the clonotypes found in all four sorted-subset donors had higher generation probabilities.

Sequencing was performed on naive CD8+ T cells sorted from blood. Per the publication, the cell subset or site label means: CD45RA+CCR7+. This TCR was sampled from a man between 18 and 35 years old in good health. The chain is encoded by TRBV30 joined to TRBJ2-2, with TRBD1 matching 7 junction bases. The CDR3: CAWSVQQGTRTGELFF. The sequence in DNA is TGTGCCTGGAGTGTTCAACAGGGGACAAGGACCGGGGAGCTGTTTTTT.